The 7 T cell receptor beta chains below come from one sample, sequenced in a study of blood T cells in healthy people across ages. A sample-barcoded 5' primer and a J-beta primer mix were used in a second PCR of roughly 7 to 12 cycles. TCRdb passed the 5' RACE reads through MiXCR, listing each CDR3 protein once. The sample holds 1,500,000 or so distinct CDR3 sequences, 59% seen once. Sequencing was done on a sample of blood. These TCRs come from a man aged 18 to 29 in good health.

The chain combines TRBV4-1 with TRBJ2-7; D gene uncertain. Between the trimmed V and J ends, which lost 2 bases and 2 bases, there was a span of 13 bases. CDR1 and CDR2 from the germline V gene are MGHRA and YSYEKL. This CDR3 spans 15 amino acids. CDR3 bases: TGCGCCAGCAGCCAACCAGCCGGCAGGACCTACGAGCAGTACTTC. Its translation is CASSQPAGRTYEQYF.

The gene calls are TRBV2 and TRBJ2-7; D is possibly TRBD1 (5 bases). The CDR3 consists of 13 residues. V was shortened by 8 bases and J by 4 bases, with 15 bases between the two germline ends. Per the germline V gene, CDR1 is SNHLY and CDR2 is FYNNEI. The DNA of the CDR3 is TGTGCCAGCCCACTATCAGCAGGGTACGAGCAGTACTTC. Its protein product is CASPLSAGYEQYF.

As for this clonotype: Germline and junction disagree at one end, which may indicate a read error. V and J are TRBV3-1 and TRBJ2-3; 8 nucleotides match TRBD2. The germline V gene has CDR1 LGHDT and CDR2 YNNKEL (reference sequence). This CDR3 has 16 amino acids. Here the CDR3 DNA reads TGTGCCAGTAGCCAAGGGGAAGCGGGAGTTACCGATACGCAGTATTTT. Translated: CASSQGEAGVTDTQYF.

The chain couples TRBV6-5 to TRBJ2-7; D gene uncertain. V was trimmed by 7 bases and J by 0 bases, leaving 10 bases between them. This CDR3 contains 13 residues. Germline V gene sequence: CDR1 MNHEY, CDR2 SVGAGI. The CDR3 here is CASMRSPSYEQYF. The CDR3 region has the DNA TGTGCCAGCATGAGGTCCCCCTCCTACGAGCAGTACTTC.

A single count supports this clonotype. The chain employs TRBV12-3 or TRBV12-4 and TRBJ2-5; 10 bases agree with TRBD2. This CDR3 region has 17 residues. After removal of 1 base from V and 4 bases from J, the junction contained 9 bases not matched to a gene. The CDR3 sequence: CASSLDSGRNPGETQYF. The DNA for the CDR3 is TGTGCCAGCAGTTTAGATAGCGGGAGGAACCCGGGAGAGACCCAGTACTTC.

The chain joins TRBV12-3 or TRBV12-4 to TRBJ2-5; the D is unclear. V lost 5 bases and J lost 4, with 8 bases in between. CDR3 size: 12 residues. The DNA of the CDR3 is TGTGCCAGCAGTCTCAAAGTAGAGACCCAGTACTTC. This encodes CASSLKVETQYF.

This clonotype was seen only a few times. The genes are TRBV29-1 and TRBJ2-3, with 9 bases aligning to TRBD2. This CDR3 is 17 amino acids long. CDR1 SQVTM and CDR2 ANQGSEA come from the germline V gene. The J segment lost 0 bases and the V segment lost 0 bases, leaving 7 bases of the junction unmatched. The DNA for the CDR3 is TGCAGCGTTGAAGAAGCTAGCGGGACTACGAGCACAGATACGCAGTATTTT. Translated: CSVEEASGTTSTDTQYF.